This T cell receptor beta chain was captured by sequencing in a study of blood T cell repertoires in COVID-19. Study-wide context: Sites across the United States, Italy and Spain contributed samples from acute and convalescent COVID-19. Sources were T cells, B-cell-depleted T cells, or PBMCs; the material itself was cDNA or gDNA.

In the study's own analysis: Amplification of reference gene primers provided the estimated nucleated cell counts. Repertoires were generated with immunoSEQ multiplex PCR, while TCRdb's copy carries only in-frame clones and drops some. V and J calls and clone size are as listed in that table; D and trimming were resolved from the DNA. The profile shows approximately 150,000 clones, roughly 90% of them singletons. In germline, CDR1 is LGHNA, CDR2 YSLEER. Trimming pared 0 bases from V and 3 bases from J, leaving 10 bases between. The CDR3 has 15 amino acids. The chain carries TRBV4-3 and TRBJ2-3; the D gene is possibly TRBD2 (5 bases). The sequence came from a man between 65 and 80 years old with active COVID-19. Sequenced: peripheral blood. For the CDR3, the DNA is TGCGCCAGCAGCCAAGATACAGCGGCGACAGATACGCAGTATTTT. Residues: CASSQDTAATDTQYF.